These T cell receptor beta chains were read from a single sample in a study of tumor-infiltrating lymphocytes in primary liver carcinoma. TCRdb used MiXCR to reprocess the multiplex PCR reads, holding one entry per CDR3 protein. The sample has approximately 80,000 distinct CDR3 sequences, roughly 69% seen once; the top ten hold less than 30%. Sequenced sample: tumor-adjacent normal liver tissue. Every receptor here comes from a man aged 40-55 years with primary liver carcinoma and hepatitis B virus infection. The CDR3 runs from the conserved cysteine through the conserved F or W. The order of the fields is clone size, D gene, V gene, CDR3 length, J gene, CDR3 protein, CDR3 DNA. A D gene is named only where the DNA matches it firmly. Rows may omit the clone size; those that give it use once, few, many or a size class.

clone_size: once
d_call: TRBD2
v_call: TRBV11-2
cdr3_length: 14
j_call: TRBJ2-1
cdr3_aa: CASPGLAGDGEQFF
cdr3_nt: TGTGCCAGCCCCGGACTAGCGGGAGATGGTGAGCAGTTCTTC

clone_size: .
d_call: .
v_call: TRBV10-2
cdr3_length: 13
j_call: TRBJ1-1
cdr3_aa: CASSRGESLEAIF
cdr3_nt: TGCGCCAGCAGTAGGGGGGAGAGCCTTGAGGCTATCTTT

clone_size: .
d_call: .
v_call: TRBV7-3
cdr3_length: 13
j_call: TRBJ2-2
cdr3_aa: CASSLGGIGELLF
cdr3_nt: TGTGCCAGCAGCTTAGGGGGTATCGGGGAGCTGCTTTTT

clone_size: few
d_call: TRBD2
v_call: TRBV11-1
cdr3_length: 17
j_call: TRBJ2-4
cdr3_aa: CANSFPGTSGTKNIQYF
cdr3_nt: TGTGCTAACAGCTTCCCCGGGACTAGCGGGACCAAAAACATTCAGTACTTC

clone_size: .
d_call: TRBD1
v_call: TRBV4-1
cdr3_length: 15
j_call: TRBJ2-7
cdr3_aa: CASSKVGTGFYEQYF
cdr3_nt: TGCGCCAGCAGCAAAGTCGGGACAGGCTTCTACGAGCAATACTTC

clone_size: .
d_call: TRBD2
v_call: TRBV11-2
cdr3_length: 13
j_call: TRBJ2-7
cdr3_aa: CASRFGRTSEQYF
cdr3_nt: TGTGCCAGCAGATTCGGAAGGACTAGCGAGCAGTACTTC

clone_size: .
d_call: TRBD1
v_call: TRBV19
cdr3_length: 13
j_call: TRBJ1-1
cdr3_aa: CASSPRDSNEAFF
cdr3_nt: TGTGCCAGTAGTCCTAGGGACAGTAATGAAGCTTTCTTT

clone_size: .
d_call: .
v_call: TRBV4-2
cdr3_length: 13
j_call: TRBJ1-2
cdr3_aa: CASSHDTWTVNTF
cdr3_nt: TGTGCCAGCAGCCATGACACGTGGACAGTGAACACCTTC

clone_size: .
d_call: .
v_call: TRBV29-1
cdr3_length: 12
j_call: TRBJ1-5
cdr3_aa: CSVGQDNQPHHF
cdr3_nt: TGCAGCGTTGGACAGGACAATCAGCCCCATCATTTT

clone_size: .
d_call: TRBD2
v_call: TRBV5-1
cdr3_length: 18
j_call: TRBJ2-1
cdr3_aa: CTSSSTGLAGAVNNEQFF
cdr3_nt: TGCACCAGTAGCTCTACCGGACTAGCGGGAGCCGTGAACAATGAGCAGTTCTTC

clone_size: few
d_call: .
v_call: TRBV12-3/TRBV12-4
cdr3_length: 15
j_call: TRBJ2-1
cdr3_aa: CASSFAGTSYNEQFF
cdr3_nt: TGTGCCAGCAGTTTCGCGGGAACCTCCTACAATGAGCAGTTCTTC

clone_size: .
d_call: .
v_call: TRBV4-1
cdr3_length: 12
j_call: TRBJ1-1
cdr3_aa: CASRGLGTEAIF
cdr3_nt: TGCGCAAGCAGAGGGCTGGGGACTGAAGCTATCTTT

clone_size: .
d_call: .
v_call: TRBV6-5
cdr3_length: 12
j_call: TRBJ2-1
cdr3_aa: CAVTRANDEKFF
cdr3_nt: TGTGCCGTAACCAGGGCGAACGACGAGAAGTTCTTC

clone_size: .
d_call: .
v_call: TRBV30
cdr3_length: 12
j_call: TRBJ2-1
cdr3_aa: CAWTVNRGQQFF
cdr3_nt: TGTGCCTGGACTGTCAACCGGGGTCAGCAGTTCTTC

clone_size: .
d_call: .
v_call: TRBV6-5
cdr3_length: 15
j_call: TRBJ2-5
cdr3_aa: CASSYSRDGQGTQYF
cdr3_nt: TGTGCCAGCAGTTACTCGAGGGATGGGCAAGGGACCCAGTACTTC

clone_size: .
d_call: .
v_call: TRBV6-5
cdr3_length: 12
j_call: TRBJ2-7
cdr3_aa: CVSGDFSYEQYF
cdr3_nt: TGTGTCAGTGGAGACTTCTCCTACGAGCAGTACTTC

clone_size: .
d_call: .
v_call: TRBV6-5
cdr3_length: 12
j_call: TRBJ1-4
cdr3_aa: CASSHGGEKLFF
cdr3_nt: TGTGCCAGCAGTCATGGGGGTGAAAAACTGTTTTTT

clone_size: .
d_call: TRBD2
v_call: TRBV28
cdr3_length: 14
j_call: TRBJ2-3
cdr3_aa: CASSFLAGTDTQYF
cdr3_nt: TGTGCCAGCAGTTTCCTAGCGGGGACAGATACGCAGTATTTT

clone_size: many
d_call: TRBD2
v_call: TRBV14
cdr3_length: 20
j_call: TRBJ2-1
cdr3_aa: CASSHNPGTSGGKKYNEQFF
cdr3_nt: TGTGCCAGCAGCCATAACCCGGGGACTAGCGGAGGTAAAAAGTACAATGAGCAGTTCTTC

clone_size: .
d_call: TRBD2
v_call: TRBV29-1
cdr3_length: 15
j_call: TRBJ2-1
cdr3_aa: CSVGFGTSVSGEQFF
cdr3_nt: TGCAGCGTCGGGTTTGGGACTAGCGTTTCAGGTGAGCAGTTCTTC

clone_size: .
d_call: TRBD1
v_call: TRBV11-1
cdr3_length: 16
j_call: TRBJ2-1
cdr3_aa: CGSRLADRVYYNEQFF
cdr3_nt: TGTGGCAGCAGATTAGCGGACAGGGTGTACTACAATGAGCAGTTCTTC

clone_size: .
d_call: .
v_call: TRBV6-5
cdr3_length: 16
j_call: TRBJ2-7
cdr3_aa: CVSRPGQTASFYDQYF
cdr3_nt: TGTGTCAGCAGGCCCGGACAGACAGCATCCTTTTACGACCAGTACTTC

clone_size: .
d_call: TRBD1
v_call: TRBV4-3
cdr3_length: 15
j_call: TRBJ2-7
cdr3_aa: CAGSQKQAGGYEQYF
cdr3_nt: TGCGCCGGCAGCCAAAAGCAAGCAGGGGGCTACGAGCAGTACTTC

clone_size: once
d_call: TRBD2
v_call: TRBV4-1
cdr3_length: 20
j_call: TRBJ2-7
cdr3_aa: CDSSQVLSRTSGRLTYEQYF
cdr3_nt: TGCGATAGCAGCCAAGTGTTGTCTCGGACTAGCGGGCGCTTAACCTACGAGCAGTACTTC

clone_size: .
d_call: TRBD2
v_call: TRBV9
cdr3_length: 15
j_call: TRBJ2-1
cdr3_aa: CASSVDSGAYNEQFF
cdr3_nt: TGTGCCAGCAGCGTAGACAGCGGGGCTTACAATGAGCAGTTCTTC

clone_size: few
d_call: .
v_call: TRBV7-9
cdr3_length: 14
j_call: TRBJ1-2
cdr3_aa: CASSQAGGYEGYTF
cdr3_nt: TGTGCCAGCAGCCAAGCTGGGGGGTATGAAGGCTACACCTTC

clone_size: .
d_call: TRBD2
v_call: TRBV11-2
cdr3_length: 16
j_call: TRBJ2-1
cdr3_aa: CSSSLELLAGMNEQLF
cdr3_nt: TGTTCCAGTAGCTTAGAGCTCCTAGCGGGGATGAATGAGCAGTTGTTC

clone_size: .
d_call: .
v_call: TRBV6-2/TRBV6-3
cdr3_length: 15
j_call: TRBJ2-2
cdr3_aa: CASRDQYLDTGEPFF
cdr3_nt: TGTGCCAGTAGGGACCAATATCTAGACACCGGGGAGCCGTTTTTT

clone_size: .
d_call: TRBD2
v_call: TRBV11-2
cdr3_length: 19
j_call: TRBJ2-1
cdr3_aa: CASCLGGRFSGTLYNDQFF
cdr3_nt: TGTGCCAGCTGCTTAGGTGGGCGATTCAGCGGGACCCTTTACAATGACCAGTTCTTC

clone_size: .
d_call: TRBD1
v_call: TRBV2
cdr3_length: 14
j_call: TRBJ2-7
cdr3_aa: CAGRGTGFSYEQYF
cdr3_nt: TGTGCCGGCAGGGGGACAGGATTCTCCTACGAGCAGTACTTC

clone_size: .
d_call: .
v_call: TRBV29-1
cdr3_length: 14
j_call: TRBJ1-2
cdr3_aa: CSIKFGQSIYVYTF
cdr3_nt: TGCAGCATCAAGTTTGGACAGTCGATCTATGTCTACACCTTC

clone_size: .
d_call: .
v_call: TRBV4-3
cdr3_length: 17
j_call: TRBJ2-6
cdr3_aa: CANSPNRGDSGANVLTF
cdr3_nt: TGCGCCAACAGCCCGAATAGGGGAGACTCTGGGGCCAACGTCCTGACTTTC

clone_size: many
d_call: TRBD2
v_call: TRBV28
cdr3_length: 15
j_call: TRBJ2-2
cdr3_aa: CASSRLAGAAGELFF
cdr3_nt: TGTGCCAGCAGTAGACTAGCGGGAGCAGCCGGGGAGCTGTTTTTT

clone_size: medium-sized
d_call: TRBD1
v_call: TRBV6-6
cdr3_length: 17
j_call: TRBJ1-2
cdr3_aa: CASSGGPGTASNYGYTF
cdr3_nt: TGTGCCAGCAGTGGGGGCCCCGGGACAGCTTCTAACTATGGCTACACCTTC

clone_size: .
d_call: TRBD2
v_call: TRBV11-2
cdr3_length: 15
j_call: TRBJ2-1
cdr3_aa: CTSSPLAGGWDEHFF
cdr3_nt: TGTACCAGTAGTCCTCTAGCGGGAGGGTGGGATGAGCACTTCTTC

clone_size: .
d_call: .
v_call: TRBV10-3
cdr3_length: 14
j_call: TRBJ2-7
cdr3_aa: CAIGERNLKDEQYF
cdr3_nt: TGTGCCATCGGTGAGAGGAATCTTAAGGATGAGCAGTACTTC

clone_size: .
d_call: TRBD2
v_call: TRBV7-6
cdr3_length: 16
j_call: TRBJ2-7
cdr3_aa: CASSFIAGELSGEQYF
cdr3_nt: TGTGCCAGCAGCTTCATAGCGGGAGAATTGTCGGGCGAGCAGTACTTC

clone_size: many
d_call: TRBD2
v_call: TRBV5-1
cdr3_length: 17
j_call: TRBJ2-3
cdr3_aa: CASSLDGLAGGTDTQYF
cdr3_nt: TGCGCCAGCAGCTTGGACGGACTAGCGGGAGGCACAGATACGCAGTATTTT

clone_size: many
d_call: TRBD1
v_call: TRBV30
cdr3_length: 14
j_call: TRBJ2-1
cdr3_aa: CAWIPGTGYNEQFF
cdr3_nt: TGTGCCTGGATACCCGGGACAGGATACAATGAGCAGTTCTTC

clone_size: .
d_call: .
v_call: TRBV2
cdr3_length: 14
j_call: TRBJ1-5
cdr3_aa: CASSAQARNQPQHF
cdr3_nt: TGTGCCAGCAGCGCACAGGCGCGGAATCAGCCCCAGCATTTT

clone_size: .
d_call: TRBD2
v_call: TRBV4-1
cdr3_length: 17
j_call: TRBJ2-7
cdr3_aa: CASSQERTSGSIYEQYF
cdr3_nt: TGCGCCAGCAGCCAAGAAAGGACTAGCGGGAGTATCTACGAGCAGTACTTC

clone_size: .
d_call: .
v_call: TRBV6-1
cdr3_length: 14
j_call: TRBJ2-5
cdr3_aa: CASSVTASKETQYF
cdr3_nt: TGTGCCAGCAGTGTGACAGCCAGTAAAGAGACCCAGTACTTC